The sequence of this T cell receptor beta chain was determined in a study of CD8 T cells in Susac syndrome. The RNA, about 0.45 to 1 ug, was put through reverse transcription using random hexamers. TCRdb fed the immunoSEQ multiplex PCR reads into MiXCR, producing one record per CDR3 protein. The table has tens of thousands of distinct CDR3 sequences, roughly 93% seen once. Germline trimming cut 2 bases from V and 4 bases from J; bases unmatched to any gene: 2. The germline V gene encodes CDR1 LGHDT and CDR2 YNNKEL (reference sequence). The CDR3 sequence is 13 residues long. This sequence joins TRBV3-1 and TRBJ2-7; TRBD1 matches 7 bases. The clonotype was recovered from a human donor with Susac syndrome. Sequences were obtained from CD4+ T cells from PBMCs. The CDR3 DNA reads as TGTGCCAGCAGCCAAACACAGGGGTACGAGCAGTACTTC. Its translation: CASSQTQGYEQYF.